This record covers a single T cell receptor beta chain. The antigen remains unidentified. Assay used: immunoSEQ multiplex PCR; TCRdb lists only in-frame clones, some missing. This sample yields under 90,000 clones, of which 85% to 90% are seen a single time; about 4% belongs to the top ten. The data were obtained in a study of graft-versus-host responses after intestinal transplantation. Study overall: The whole recipient group had anti-thymocyte globulin induction followed by tacrolimus and steroids for around 3 years.

This CDR3 has 19 amino acids. The V segment lost 5 bases and the J segment 4 bases; nucleotides outside the gene matches: 17. CDR1 MNHEY and CDR2 SMNVEV come from the germline V gene (reference sequence). General study results and limits: Clonal ratios of graft-versus-host to host-versus-graft in allografts were high for patients exhibiting graft-donor T cell macrochimerism. GvH clones were found in recipient marrow; some appeared first in ileum or blood.

Here the sequenced sample was unstimulated CD8+ T cells sorted from spleen or lymph node cells, taken before transplant. This receptor was taken from a human donor who was the organ donor for an intestinal transplant. The V call is TRBV27, the J call TRBJ2-2; TRBD1 aligns across 9 bases. CDR3 in DNA: TGTGCCAGCAGTCCACGAGGGGACAGGGTCGTTTATAGCACCGGGGAGCTGTTTTTT. As protein: CASSPRGDRVVYSTGELFF.